Shown below are 17 T cell receptor beta chains from a single sample sequenced in a study of shared clonotypes between healthy human individuals (dated by TCRdb to 2018 to 2020). Receptor libraries were prepared by the immunoSEQ multiplex PCR assay. Entries here come from immuneACCESS through TCRdb and include only in-frame sequences with V and J called. Some clones fail to appear in such tables; in the studies checked, an unresolved V gene covers under half of the shortfall, and the cause of the remainder is unknown. The sample table lists 2 million to 2.5 million clones, approximately 96% of them with a count of one. More than 0.1% of the sample is in the top ten clones. Sequencing was done on a sample of naive CD4+ T cells sorted from blood. In the paper's terms, the cell subset or site label means: CD45RA+ positively selected. Receptors were obtained from a man younger than 35 in good health.

This chain uses TRBV30 with TRBJ2-3, with 9 bases fitting TRBD2. This CDR3 has 16 amino acids. Germline CDR1 and CDR2: GTSNPN and SVGIG (reference sequence). Trimming removed 1 base from V and 1 base from J; junction bases left unmatched: 6. In DNA form, the CDR3 reads TGTGCCTGGAGTGCCCTCAAGCGGGGGGGCACAGATACGCAGTATTTT. Amino acid sequence: CAWSALKRGGTDTQYF.

This chain joins TRBV28 and TRBJ1-2; the match to TRBD1 covers 9 bases. CDR3 size: 16 residues. Germline values: CDR1 MDHEN, CDR2 SYDVKM. The V segment lost 4 bases and the J segment 5 bases; nucleotides outside the gene matches: 11. The CDR3 DNA is TGTGCCAGCAGTTCCCCGACAGGGGGAGGTCGATATGGCTACACCTTC. Protein product: CASSSPTGGGRYGYTF.

The chain has TRBV6-5 and TRBJ2-1; 8 bases map to TRBD2. Trimming took 5 bases from V and 6 from J; bases not matched to a gene: 9. Germline V gene data show CDR1 as MNHEY and CDR2 as SVGAGI. The CDR3 has 15 residues. CDR3 in DNA: TGTGCCAGCAGTCGACCGGGACTAGGTGGCAATGAGCAGTTCTTC. Its protein is CASSRPGLGGNEQFF.

The rearrangement joins TRBV5-1 to TRBJ2-2; the match to TRBD1 covers 7 bases. Trimming cost V 4 bases and J 7 bases; bases outside gene matches: 10. The CDR3 has 15 residues. The germline V gene encodes CDR1 SGHRS and CDR2 YFSETQ. The CDR3 region is CASSRVVQGDGELFF. The CDR3 nucleotides read TGCGCCAGCAGCCGGGTGGTCCAGGGGGACGGGGAGCTGTTTTTT.

J is TRBJ1-2 and V is TRBV5-4; unclear D gene. The germline CDR1 and CDR2 sequences are SGHNT and YYREEE (reference sequence). The CDR3 has 12 amino acids. The V end lost 3 bases, the J end lost 7 bases, and 10 bases lay between the germline ends. The CDR3 reads CASSSLGGGYTF. Here the CDR3 DNA reads TGTGCCAGCAGCTCCCTGGGAGGTGGCTACACCTTC. The full variable domain, in which reference TRBV5-4 and TRBJ1-2 provide the parts outside the CDR3, is ETGVTQSPTHLIKTRGQQVTLRCSSQSGHNTVSWYQQALGQGPQFIFQYYREEENGRGNFPPRFSGLQFPNYSSELNVNALELDDSALYLCASSSLGGGYTFGSGTRLTVV.

This clone has more than one count but fewer than ten. The chain recombines TRBV28 with TRBJ1-6, with D perhaps TRBD1 (5 bases). The CDR3 loop spans 14 amino acids. Per the germline V gene, CDR1 is MDHEN and CDR2 is SYDVKM. The V end was cut by 8 bases, the J end by 3 bases, with 11 bases between. Here the CDR3 reads CASSSTGYNSPLHF. The CDR3, as DNA: TGTGCCAGCTCCAGTACAGGCTATAATTCACCCCTCCACTTT. The full variable domain, rest sourced from reference TRBV28 and TRBJ1-6, is DVKVTQSSRYLVKRTGEKVFLECVQDMDHENMFWYRQDPGLGLRLIYFSYDVKMKEKGDIPEGYSVSREKKERFSLILESASTNQTSMYLCASSSTGYNSPLHFGNGTRLTVT.

V and J are TRBV11-2 and TRBJ2-3, with 8 bases that match TRBD1. Germline loops: CDR1 SGHAT, CDR2 FQNNGV. J lost 4 bases, V lost 5 bases, and 5 bases had no gene match. The CDR3 covers 14 residues. CDR3 sequence (DNA): TGTGCCAGCAGCCCCCAGGGGGCCTCAGATACGCAGTATTTT. It codes for CASSPQGASDTQYF.

The V call is TRBV18, the J call TRBJ1-2; the match to TRBD1 covers 7 bases. The CDR3 runs 14 residues. V trimming: 0 bases; J trimming: 6 bases; junction bases outside the gene matches: 4. Germline assignment: CDR1 KGHSH and CDR2 LQKENI. The CDR3 region has the DNA TGTGCCAGCTCACCACCACCGGGACAGCATGGCTACACCTTC. Translated, it gives CASSPPPGQHGYTF. Together with reference TRBV18 and TRBJ1-2, the CDR3 gives the full variable domain: NAGVMQNPRHLVRRRGQEARLRCSPMKGHSHVYWYRQLPEEGLKFMVYLQKENIIDESGMPKERFSAEFPKEGPSILRIQQVVRGDSAAYFCASSPPPGQHGYTFGSGTRLTVV.

The CDR3 reads CASASGRGDNEQFF. CDR3 coding DNA: TGCGCCAGCGCTAGCGGGAGAGGGGACAATGAGCAGTTCTTC. V and J are TRBV10-1 and TRBJ2-1; 10 bases are shared with TRBD2. V gave up 8 bases and J gave up 5 bases; unmatched junction bases: 6. Germline V gene sequence: CDR1 WNHNN, CDR2 SYGVQD (reference sequence). The CDR3 contains 14 residues.

This chain connects TRBV29-1 to TRBJ1-1, with 7 positions matching TRBD1. With V trimmed by 2 bases and J by 3 bases, 9 bases remained unmatched. This CDR3 contains 15 residues. Germline V gives CDR1 SQVTM, CDR2 ANQGSEA. The chain's CDR3 is CSVEPSRGFDTEAFF. The CDR3 DNA reads as TGCAGCGTTGAACCTTCCAGGGGGTTTGACACTGAAGCTTTCTTT.

This clone was counted a single time. The V call is TRBV7-2, the J call TRBJ1-6; 7 bases are shared with TRBD1. Trimming at V came to 5 bases and at J to 5 bases, leaving 9 bases not matched to a gene. Germline V gives CDR1 SGHTA, CDR2 FQGNSA. This CDR3 region has 16 residues. The CDR3 reads CASSRSQGVHNSPLHF. CDR3 DNA sequence: TGTGCCAGCAGCCGTTCCCAGGGGGTACATAATTCACCCCTCCACTTT.

The V and J genes are TRBV4-1 and TRBJ1-6, with D tentatively TRBD1 (6 bases). V was clipped by 4 bases and J by 8 bases, with 18 bases between them. Germline V gene lookup returns CDR1 MGHRA and CDR2 YSYEKL. The CDR3 extends over 16 amino acids. Here the CDR3 reads CASSRAGQGMDSPLHF. The CDR3, as DNA: TGCGCCAGCAGCCGGGCGGGGCAGGGGATGGATTCACCCCTCCACTTT.

This clone appeared once. This rearrangement joins TRBV25-1 to TRBJ1-2, with D possibly being TRBD1 (5 bases). V was clipped by 0 bases and J by 4 bases, with 9 bases between them. The CDR3 has 14 residues. From germline, CDR1 is MGHDK and CDR2 SYGVNS. The CDR3 coding sequence is TGTGCCAGCAGTGAATATGGGGGTGTCTATGGCTACACCTTC. Protein sequence: CASSEYGGVYGYTF.

The rearrangement uses TRBV5-3 and TRBJ2-7; a weak D match, TRBD1 (5 bases). TRBV5-3 is treated as an ORF (open reading frame) with a function not yet certain. Trimming removed 5 bases from V and 2 bases from J, with 17 bases in between. The CDR3 is made up of 15 amino acids. CDR3 amino acids: CARSPGHLSPYEQYF. CDR3 DNA: TGTGCCAGAAGTCCCGGACATCTTAGCCCCTACGAGCAGTACTTC.

The chain combines TRBV10-3 with TRBJ2-7; 8 nucleotides align to TRBD1. Unmatched junction bases numbered 9, after V lost 3 bases and J lost 5 bases. The CDR3 has 15 amino acids. Germline loops: CDR1 ENHRY, CDR2 SYGVKD. CDR3: CAISDPGQGGDEQYF. CDR3 coding DNA: TGTGCCATCAGTGACCCCGGACAGGGCGGGGACGAGCAGTACTTC.

J is TRBJ2-1 and V is TRBV5-4; perhaps TRBD1 as D (5 bases). The germline gives CDR1 SGHNT, CDR2 YYREEE (reference sequence). The CDR3 runs 12 residues. V was shortened by 0 bases and J by 8 bases, with 6 bases between the two germline ends. The CDR3 DNA reads TGTGCCAGCAGCTTGGTAGGGGATGAGCAGTTCTTC. Protein product: CASSLVGDEQFF.

This clone was seen only once. As the CDR3 is not closed by the conserved phenylalanine or tryptophan, this likely results from a read error. The limits of the CDR3 on the DNA are not certain, so only TCRdb's listed CDR3 is given. This rearrangement joins TRBV28 to TRBJ2-7; whether TRBD2, the table's D call, matches the DNA was not checked. The CDR3 is 13 residues long, ends included. The germline gives CDR1 MDHEN, CDR2 SYDVKM. CDR3 sequence: CASSGQGGLVLWL.